The 14 T cell receptor beta chains below all came from one sample that was sequenced in a study of T cell responses to AZD1222 COVID-19 vaccine. Here immunoSEQ multiplex PCR was the method, and the copy in TCRdb shows in-frame clones only, minus some. The sample lists around 100,000 clones, 70% to 90% occurring once. This specimen consisted of peripheral blood, obtained on day 0 of AZD1222 vaccination. Receptor source: an adult in good health.

This chain links TRBV19 with TRBJ1-5; TRBD1 might be the D (5 bases). CDR1 and CDR2 (germline): LNHDA, SQIVND (reference sequence). The CDR3 has 19 amino acids. V was shortened by 5 bases and J by 2 bases, with 25 bases between the two germline ends. CDR3 protein: CASSAGTDFRVVGNQPQHF. The CDR3 DNA reads TGTGCCAGTAGTGCCGGGACGGACTTTCGGGTCGTTGGCAATCAGCCCCAGCATTTT.

This clone was found a few times. The chain has TRBV4-2 and TRBJ2-6, with 11 bases lining up with TRBD2. V lost 3 bases to trimming and J lost 2 bases; unmatched junction nucleotides: 6. In germline, CDR1 is LGHNA, CDR2 YNFKEQ. The CDR3 totals 18 residues. The DNA for the CDR3 is TGTGCCAGCAGCCAGGCTACTAGCGGGAGCGCTGGGGCCAACGTCCTGACTTTC. Translation: CASSQATSGSAGANVLTF.

This clone appeared once. This chain uses TRBV4-2 with TRBJ1-4, with TRBD1 as a possible D gene (5 bases). V shed 6 bases and J shed 2 bases, with 19 bases lying between them. CDR3 length: 17 amino acids. Germline V gene data show CDR1 as LGHNA and CDR2 as YNFKEQ. CDR3: CASRKIGVVETNEKLFF. The CDR3 region has the DNA TGTGCCAGCAGGAAGATAGGGGTAGTTGAGACTAATGAAAAACTGTTTTTT.

This sequence joins TRBV11-3 and TRBJ2-1, with 11 nucleotides matching TRBD1. The V gene end was trimmed by 4 bases and the J gene end by 8 bases; junction bases not matched to a gene: 10. The CDR3 is made up of 16 amino acids. The germline V gene encodes CDR1 SGHNT and CDR2 YENEEA. The CDR3 nucleotides are TGTGCCAGCAGCTACAGAGGACAGGGGGCGCGAGATGAGCAGTTCTTC. Amino acid sequence: CASSYRGQGARDEQFF.

A word on this clone: In the same sample, other DNA sequences code for this CDR3. The chain couples TRBV6-2 or TRBV6-3 to TRBJ1-1, with TRBD1 as a possible D gene (6 bases). V lost 2 bases and J lost 3, with 13 bases in between. The germline V gene encodes CDR1 MNHEY and CDR2 SVGEGT. This CDR3 comprises 15 residues. The DNA for the CDR3 is TGTGCCAGCAGTTACGGGGGGGCCGGGTACACTGAAGCTTTCTTT. Its protein product is CASSYGGAGYTEAFF.

This clone showed up just a few times. This sequence joins TRBV3-1 (or the pseudogene TRBV3-2) and TRBJ2-3, with D possibly being TRBD2 (6 bases). V lost 4 bases, J lost 1 base, and 21 bases lay in between. Germline V gene sequence: CDR1 LGHDT, CDR2 YNNKEL (reference sequence). This CDR3 is 18 amino acids long. CDR3 amino acids: CASSLLRGGGVGTDTQYF. In DNA, the CDR3 is TGTGCCAGCAGCCTCCTTCGGGGCGGAGGGGTTGGCACAGATACGCAGTATTTT.

Points on this clone: Sequence at one end of the junction differs from germline and may be a read error. V and J are TRBV5-1 and TRBJ2-5; 15 positions agree with TRBD2. The CDR3 sequence is 17 residues long. Germline V gene data show CDR1 as SGHRS and CDR2 as YFSETQ. The CDR3 loop is CASSPGLAGGGGETQYF. CDR3 bases: TGTGCCAGCAGCCCGGGACTAGCGGGAGGTGGGGGAGAGACCCAGTACTTC. Combining the CDR3 with reference TRBV5-1 and TRBJ2-5 gives the whole variable domain KAGVTQTPRYLIKTRGQQVTLSCSPISGHRSVSWYQQTPGQGLQFLFEYFSETQRNKGNFPGRFSGRQFSNSRSEMNVSTLELGDSALYLCASSPGLAGGGGETQYFGPGTRLLVL.

V gene TRBV6-5 combines with J gene TRBJ1-5; perhaps TRBD1 as D (5 bases). CDR1 and CDR2 (germline): MNHEY, SVGAGI. Trimming stripped 7 bases from V and 3 bases from J, with 10 bases between. This CDR3 has 13 amino acids. This CDR3 is CASIDRFNQPQHF. The CDR3 region has the DNA TGTGCCAGCATCGACAGATTCAATCAGCCCCAGCATTTT.

Comment on this clone: One junction end disagrees with the germline gene, perhaps due to a read error. The V and J genes are TRBV7-7 and TRBJ1-5; TRBD1 matches at 7 bases. Germline CDR1 and CDR2: SSHAT and FNYEAQ (reference sequence). The CDR3 runs to 17 residues. The CDR3 nucleotides read TGTGCTAGCAGCGTAAAGGGACAGAAGTATAGCAATCAGCCCCAGCATTTT. The encoded protein is CASSVKGQKYSNQPQHF.

This clone was detected many times. The V and J genes are TRBV5-5 and TRBJ1-1; no definite D call. The CDR3 covers 12 residues. Per germline, CDR1 SGHKS and CDR2 YYEKEE (reference sequence). The germline V and J ends were trimmed by 5 bases and 0 bases, with 5 bases remaining between them. The CDR3 loop is CASRLLNTEAFF. In DNA, the CDR3 is TGTGCCAGCAGGCTCTTGAACACTGAAGCTTTCTTT.

The chain uses TRBV6-5 and TRBJ1-5, with D possibly matching TRBD1 (6 bases). This CDR3 contains 15 residues. Germline V gene sequence: CDR1 MNHEY, CDR2 SVGAGI. V lost 5 bases and J 7 bases, leaving 18 bases between the germline ends. The CDR3 is CASSQQGLGEQPQHF. The CDR3 DNA sequence: TGTGCCAGCAGTCAACAGGGTCTCGGGGAACAGCCCCAGCATTTT.

The V and J genes are TRBV7-2 and TRBJ1-6; 9 bases match TRBD1. The CDR3 sequence is 16 residues long. V trimming: 5 bases; J trimming: 9 bases; junction bases outside the gene matches: 11. CDR1 and CDR2 (germline): SGHTA, FQGNSA. The CDR3 nucleotides read TGTGCCAGCAGCGAGAGAGAAACAGGGGGCGGTTCACCCCTCCACTTT. Amino acids: CASSERETGGGSPLHF.

The chain carries TRBV11-3 and TRBJ2-7; possibly TRBD2 for D (5 bases). The V gene lost 3 bases and the J gene lost 3 bases, with 9 bases spanning the gap. Germline CDR1 and CDR2: SGHNT and YENEEA. This CDR3 is built from 13 residues. CDR3 loop: CASSLDLSYEQYF. DNA of the CDR3: TGTGCCAGCAGCTTGGACTTAAGCTACGAGCAGTACTTC.

This clone was seen a single time. This sequence joins TRBV30 and TRBJ2-7; 11 bases align to TRBD2. Germline V gives CDR1 GTSNPN, CDR2 SVGIG (reference sequence). The V segment lost 5 bases and the J segment 7 bases; nucleotides outside the gene matches: 7. This CDR3 spans 13 amino acids. The CDR3 DNA is TGTGCCTGGGCTCCTAGCGGGAGGAGTGAGCAGTACGTC. This codes for CAWAPSGRSEQYV.